The 23 T cell receptor beta chains below were found in one sample sequenced in a study of blood T cell dynamics during melanoma immunotherapy. Described time point: pre-treatment baseline. TCRdb's table, derived via immunoSEQ multiplex PCR, lists solely in-frame clones and lacks some. Of some 20,000 clones in the sample, under 90% were seen once. Sequencing was performed on blood, taken from a patient treated with checkpoint blockade. Every receptor here comes from a human donor with melanoma.

The chain uses TRBV27 and TRBJ1-5; maybe TRBD1 (6 bases). Germline CDR1 reads MNHEY; CDR2 reads SMNVEV (reference sequence). This CDR3 contains 17 residues. V was cut by 2 bases and J by 6 bases, with 20 bases left in between. Here the CDR3 reads CASSLRSSQGNGQPQHF. The CDR3 DNA is TGTGCCAGCAGTTTACGTAGCAGCCAGGGGAATGGTCAGCCCCAGCATTTT.

The chain has TRBV10-3 and TRBJ2-5; the D gene is possibly TRBD2 (6 bases). The CDR3 contains 12 residues. Trimming stripped 4 bases from V and 5 bases from J, with 8 bases between. Germline V CDR1 and CDR2: ENHRY, SYGVKD. CDR3 protein: CAISVAGETQYF. As DNA, the CDR3 is TGTGCCATCAGTGTGGCGGGGGAGACCCAGTACTTC.

The rearrangement uses TRBV5-1 and TRBJ2-5; 8 bases align to TRBD1. V was pared by 2 bases and J by 3 bases, with 3 bases of the junction left unmatched. Germline CDR1 is SGHRS and CDR2 is YFSETQ. There are 14 residues in the CDR3. This CDR3 reads CASSLSTGEETQYF. The CDR3 nucleotides read TGCGCCAGCAGCTTATCGACAGGGGAAGAGACCCAGTACTTC.

This clone is a singleton in its sample. The chain links TRBV28 to TRBJ2-7, with a tentative D call TRBD2 (6 bases). V lost 2 bases to trimming and J lost 4 bases, with 12 bases between them. Germline V CDR1 and CDR2: MDHEN, SYDVKM. The CDR3 has 14 residues. CDR3 sequence: CASSLGGLQYEQYF. The DNA of the CDR3 is TGTGCCAGCAGTTTAGGAGGGCTACAGTACGAGCAGTACTTC.

CDR3 nucleotide sequence: TGCAGCGGCGGTGGGTTCGGGGAGCTGTTTTTT. Amino acid sequence: CSGGGFGELFF. The rearrangement links TRBV29-1 to TRBJ2-2, with D hard to call. Germline V gives CDR1 SQVTM, CDR2 ANQGSEA. The CDR3 is made up of 11 amino acids. Between the trimmed V and J ends, which lost 7 bases and 7 bases, there was a span of 10 bases.

The V gene is TRBV25-1, the J gene TRBJ2-5; TRBD1 might be the D (6 bases). The J call may be faulty, since TRBJ2-7 better matches the DNA end. Germline CDR1 and CDR2: MGHDK and SYGVNS. This CDR3 contains 15 residues. The CDR3 sequence: CASSETGYGAYEQYF. Written as DNA, the CDR3 is TGTGCCAGCAGTGAAACAGGGTATGGCGCCTACGAGCAGTACTTC.

CDR3 loop: CASSVLSGREETQYF. In DNA form, the CDR3 reads TGTGCCAGCAGTGTTTTGAGCGGGAGGGAGGAGACCCAGTACTTC. The chain has TRBV2 and TRBJ2-5, with TRBD2 matching over 10 bases. Germline CDR1 reads SNHLY; CDR2 reads FYNNEI. Trimming removed 4 bases from V and 5 bases from J; junction bases left unmatched: 7. The CDR3 totals 15 residues. Filled out from reference TRBV2 and TRBJ2-5, the complete variable domain reads EPEVTQTPSHQVTQMGQEVILRCVPISNHLYFYWYRQILGQKVEFLVSFYNNEISEKSEIFDDQFSVERPDGSNFTLKIRSTKLEDSAMYFCASSVLSGREETQYFGPGTRLLVL.

The rearrangement joins TRBV2 to TRBJ1-2; TRBD1 matches 7 bases. The CDR3 loop spans 14 amino acids. The germline CDR1 and CDR2 sequences are SNHLY and FYNNEI. The trim removed 6 bases at V and 6 bases at J, leaving 10 bases unmatched. In nucleotides, the CDR3 is TGTGCCAGCAGCCTATTGGACAGGCGGGATGGCTACACCTTC. Protein: CASSLLDRRDGYTF.

The chain has TRBV29-1 and TRBJ2-5; D is perhaps TRBD1 (6 bases). Matching the DNA end better, TRBJ2-7 makes the J call doubtful. Germline CDR1 reads SQVTM; CDR2 reads ANQGSEA. There are 15 residues in the CDR3. The CDR3 nucleotides read TGCAGCGTTGAAGAAGGGTCAGGGGCAATTGGCGAGCAGTACTTC. Amino acids: CSVEEGSGAIGEQYF.

The rearrangement uses TRBV18 and TRBJ2-7, with TRBD2 identical over 7 bases. Germline V gene lookup returns CDR1 KGHSH and CDR2 LQKENI. The CDR3 loop spans 17 amino acids. With 1 base clipped from V and 7 bases from J, the junction kept 16 bases outside the gene matches. The CDR3: CASSPLVAGTNLVEQYF. The DNA for the CDR3 is TGTGCCAGCTCACCACTGGTCGCCGGGACTAACCTTGTGGAGCAGTACTTC.

This chain links TRBV10-3 with TRBJ1-4; D is perhaps TRBD1 (5 bases). Germline loops: CDR1 ENHRY, CDR2 SYGVKD. The V gene lost 3 bases and the J gene lost 2 bases, with 10 bases spanning the gap. This CDR3 is 15 amino acids long. In nucleotides, the CDR3 is TGTGCCATCAGTGAAAGAGGGACTACTAATGAAAAACTGTTTTTT. The encoded protein is CAISERGTTNEKLFF.

This chain uses TRBV6-5 with TRBJ2-4; possibly TRBD1 for D (8 bases). Trimming removed 0 bases at V and 7 bases at J, with 16 bases between. Germline V gene sequence: CDR1 MNHEY, CDR2 SVGAGI. This CDR3 has 16 amino acids. This CDR3 reads CASSYSRSQGGNIQYF. The DNA for the CDR3 is TGTGCCAGCAGTTACTCGAGATCACAGGGGGGGAACATTCAGTACTTC.

The rearrangement uses TRBV5-4 and TRBJ1-1; TRBD1 aligns across 7 bases. The CDR3 has 15 amino acids. Per germline, CDR1 SGHNT and CDR2 YYREEE (reference sequence). V was pared by 0 bases and J by 5 bases, with 7 bases of the junction left unmatched. CDR3: CASSLGRGRGTEAFF. As DNA, the CDR3 is TGTGCCAGCAGCTTGGGTAGGGGGCGAGGTACTGAAGCTTTCTTT.

This clone came up a few times. The chain combines TRBV7-3 with TRBJ1-1, with D possibly matching TRBD1 (6 bases). The V end lost 4 bases, the J end lost 1 base, and 19 bases lay between the germline ends. This CDR3 has 17 residues. From germline, CDR1 is SGHTA and CDR2 FQGTGA. CDR3 region: CASSSHGGGSGNTEAFF. In DNA form, the CDR3 reads TGTGCCAGCAGCTCCCATGGGGGCGGGTCGGGGAACACTGAAGCTTTCTTT.

The chain combines TRBV9 with TRBJ1-6; tentatively, D is TRBD1 (5 bases). Germline CDR1 SGDLS, CDR2 YYNGEE. This CDR3 spans 15 amino acids. V was shortened by 5 bases and J by 5 bases, with 14 bases between the two germline ends. The CDR3: CASRNPGPDNSPLHF. The CDR3 DNA is TGTGCCAGCAGAAACCCGGGACCCGATAATTCACCCCTCCACTTT.

The chain combines TRBV15 with TRBJ2-5, with TRBD1 as a possible D gene (6 bases). CDR1 LNHNV and CDR2 YYDKDF come from the germline V gene (reference sequence). This CDR3 region has 17 residues. V was pared by 1 base and J by 1 base, with 16 bases between. The CDR3 loop is CATSRVGSGVVQETQYF. The CDR3 DNA follows: TGTGCCACCAGCAGAGTGGGTTCAGGGGTGGTCCAAGAGACCCAGTACTTC.

The chain combines TRBV6-6 with TRBJ1-5; D uncertain. V dropped 6 bases and J dropped 9 bases, with 12 bases sitting between them. CDR3 size: 12 residues. Germline assignment: CDR1 MNHNY and CDR2 SVGAGI (reference sequence). In nucleotides, the CDR3 is TGTGCCAGCAGCACCGTGACTGGGCCCCAGCATTTT. Amino acid sequence: CASSTVTGPQHF.

This chain connects TRBV7-9 to TRBJ1-5; D unresolved. Trimming cost V 6 bases and J 6 bases, with 12 bases left between them. There are 13 residues in the CDR3. The germline V gene encodes CDR1 SEHNR and CDR2 FQNEAQ (reference sequence). CDR3 residues: CASSHAGIQPQHF. The CDR3 bases are TGTGCCAGCAGTCACGCGGGGATTCAGCCCCAGCATTTT.

The CDR3 here is CACSLGLARDEQFF. CDR3 coding DNA: TGTGCCTGTAGCCTGGGACTAGCGAGGGATGAGCAGTTCTTC. The rearrangement uses TRBV30 and TRBJ2-1, with 10 bases fitting TRBD2. V was clipped by 6 bases and J by 8 bases; unmatched bases: 10. This CDR3 has 14 residues. CDR1 and CDR2 from the germline V gene are GTSNPN and SVGIG (reference sequence).

V usage is TRBV5-1 and J usage is TRBJ2-2; 10 bases align to TRBD1. The CDR3 has 14 residues. The ends lost 3 bases at V and 7 bases at J; junction bases unmatched: 3. CDR1 SGHRS and CDR2 YFSETQ come from the germline V gene. The CDR3 spells CASSWGQGYGELFF. Here the CDR3 DNA reads TGCGCCAGCAGCTGGGGACAGGGGTACGGGGAGCTGTTTTTT.

This clone was seen only once. The chain recombines TRBV19 with TRBJ1-1; maybe TRBD1 (5 bases). The CDR3 runs 13 residues. Germline V CDR1 and CDR2: LNHDA, SQIVND (reference sequence). V was trimmed by 5 bases and J by 11 bases, leaving 18 bases between them. This chain's CDR3 is CASSLPGARGAFF. The CDR3 DNA follows: TGTGCCAGTAGTCTACCTGGGGCCAGAGGGGCTTTCTTT. The entire variable domain, with the rest obtained from reference TRBV19 and TRBJ1-1, is as follows: DGGITQSPKYLFRKEGQNVTLSCEQNLNHDAMYWYRQDPGQGLRLIYYSQIVNDFQKGDIAEGYSVSREKKESFPLTVTSAQKNPTAFYLCASSLPGARGAFFGQGTRLTVV.

The chain combines TRBV18 with TRBJ2-3; the match to TRBD2 covers 11 bases. J gave up 0 bases and V 3 bases, and 14 bases lay outside the gene matches. The CDR3 is made up of 20 amino acids. In germline, CDR1 is KGHSH, CDR2 LQKENI. CDR3 sequence (DNA): TGTGCCAGCTCACCCGGTAACCTAGCGGGAGGAACCACTAGCACAGATACGCAGTATTTT. Translated: CASSPGNLAGGTTSTDTQYF.

This chain uses TRBV13 with TRBJ2-7, with D possibly being TRBD1 or TRBD2 (5 bases each). Germline V gene data show CDR1 as PRHDT and CDR2 as FYEKMQ (reference sequence). The CDR3 consists of 15 residues. The V end was cut by 5 bases, the J end by 0 bases, with 14 bases between. The CDR3 DNA sequence: TGTGCCAGCAGCCCCTCCCCGGGGCGCTCCTACGAGCAGTACTTC. It yields the protein CASSPSPGRSYEQYF.